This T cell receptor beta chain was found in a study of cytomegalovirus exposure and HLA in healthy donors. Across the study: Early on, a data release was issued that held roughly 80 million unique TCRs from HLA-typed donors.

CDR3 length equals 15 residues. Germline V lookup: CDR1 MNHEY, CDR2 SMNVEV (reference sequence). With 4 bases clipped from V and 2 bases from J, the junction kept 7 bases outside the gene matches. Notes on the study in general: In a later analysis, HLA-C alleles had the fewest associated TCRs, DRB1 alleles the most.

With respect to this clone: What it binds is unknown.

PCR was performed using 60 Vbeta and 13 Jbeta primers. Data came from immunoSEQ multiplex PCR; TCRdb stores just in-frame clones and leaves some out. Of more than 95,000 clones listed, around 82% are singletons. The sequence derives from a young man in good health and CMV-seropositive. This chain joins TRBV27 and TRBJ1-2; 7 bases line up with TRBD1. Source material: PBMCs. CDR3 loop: CASSSRTGWNYGYTF. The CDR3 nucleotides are TGTGCCAGCAGTTCGCGGACAGGCTGGAACTATGGCTACACCTTC.